This TCR beta chain was identified in a study of blood T cell repertoires in COVID-19. The overall study: Acute-phase and convalescent COVID-19 samples originated in the United States, Italy and Spain. PBMCs, B-cell-depleted T cells, or T cells provided the cDNA or gDNA that made up the material.

The CDR3 runs to 14 residues. V dropped 7 bases and J dropped 5; count of bases not matched to a gene: 11. Germline assignment: CDR1 SQVTM and CDR2 ANQGSEA. Original analysis: Amplification of reference gene primers was used by the study to estimate nucleated cell counts. Data came from immunoSEQ multiplex PCR; TCRdb stores just in-frame clones and leaves some out. D and trimming come from the DNA, and the V and J calls and clone size come from that table. The sample contains about 200,000 clones, approximately 87% of which appear only once. The chain employs TRBV29-1 and TRBJ2-5; 9 bases align to TRBD2. Sequencing was performed on peripheral blood. This TCR was sampled from a woman aged 70-85 years with acute or convalescent COVID-19. The CDR3 nucleotides read TGCAGCGCCGATGCCAACACTAGCGGGGAGACCCAGTACTTC. Protein: CSADANTSGETQYF.